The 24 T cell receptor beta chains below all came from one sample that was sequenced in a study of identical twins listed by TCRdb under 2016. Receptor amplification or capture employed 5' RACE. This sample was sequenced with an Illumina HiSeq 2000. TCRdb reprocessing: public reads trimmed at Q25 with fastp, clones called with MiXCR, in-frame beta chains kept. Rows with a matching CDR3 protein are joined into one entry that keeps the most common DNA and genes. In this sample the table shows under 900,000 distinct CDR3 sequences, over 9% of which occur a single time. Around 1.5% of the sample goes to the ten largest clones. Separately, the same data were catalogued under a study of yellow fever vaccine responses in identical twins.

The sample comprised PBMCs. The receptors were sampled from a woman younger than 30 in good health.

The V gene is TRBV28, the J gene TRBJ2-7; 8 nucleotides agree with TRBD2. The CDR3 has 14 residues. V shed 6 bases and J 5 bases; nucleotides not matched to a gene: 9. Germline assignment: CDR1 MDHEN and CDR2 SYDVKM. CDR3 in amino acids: CASRELAGYNEQYF. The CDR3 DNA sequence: TGTGCCAGCAGGGAATTAGCGGGATATAACGAGCAGTACTTC. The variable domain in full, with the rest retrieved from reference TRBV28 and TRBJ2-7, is DVKVTQSSRYLVKRTGEKVFLECVQDMDHENMFWYRQDPGLGLRLIYFSYDVKMKEKGDIPEGYSVSREKKERFSLILESASTNQTSMYLCASRELAGYNEQYFGPGTRLTVT.

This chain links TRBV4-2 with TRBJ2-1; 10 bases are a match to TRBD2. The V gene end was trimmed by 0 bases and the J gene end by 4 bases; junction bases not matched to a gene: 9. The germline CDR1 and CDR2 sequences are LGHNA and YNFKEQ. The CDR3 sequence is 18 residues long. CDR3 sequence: CASSQDEGLAGVYNEQFF. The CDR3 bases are TGTGCCAGCAGCCAAGATGAAGGGCTAGCGGGAGTGTACAATGAGCAGTTCTTC.

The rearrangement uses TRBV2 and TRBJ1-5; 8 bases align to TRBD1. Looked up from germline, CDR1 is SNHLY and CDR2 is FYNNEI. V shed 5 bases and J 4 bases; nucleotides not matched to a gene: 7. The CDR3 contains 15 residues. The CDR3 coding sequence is TGTGCCAGCAGTTTCGACAGGGGTCGGAATCAGCCCCAGCATTTT. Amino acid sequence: CASSFDRGRNQPQHF.

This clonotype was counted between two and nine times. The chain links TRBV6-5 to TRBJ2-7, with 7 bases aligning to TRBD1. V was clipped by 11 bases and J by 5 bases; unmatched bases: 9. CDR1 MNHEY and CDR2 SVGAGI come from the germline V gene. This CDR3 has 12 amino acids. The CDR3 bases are TGTGCCTCGTCGGACAGGATCAACGAGCAGTACTTC. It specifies CASSDRINEQYF.

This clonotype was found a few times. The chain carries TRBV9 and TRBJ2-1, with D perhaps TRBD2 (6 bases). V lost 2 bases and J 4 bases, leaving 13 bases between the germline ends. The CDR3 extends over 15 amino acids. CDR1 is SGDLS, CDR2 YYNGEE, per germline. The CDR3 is CASSVSIGGYNEQFF. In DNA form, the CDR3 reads TGTGCCAGCAGCGTCTCGATTGGGGGGTACAATGAGCAGTTCTTC.

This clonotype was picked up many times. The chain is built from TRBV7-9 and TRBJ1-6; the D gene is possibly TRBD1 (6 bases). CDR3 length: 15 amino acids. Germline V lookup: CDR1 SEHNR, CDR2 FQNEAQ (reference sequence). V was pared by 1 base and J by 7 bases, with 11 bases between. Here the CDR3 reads CASSLVAGGNSPLHF. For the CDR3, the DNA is TGTGCCAGCAGCTTAGTAGCGGGGGGCAATTCACCCCTCCACTTT. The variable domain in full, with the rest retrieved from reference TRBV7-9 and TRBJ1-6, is DTGVSQNPRHKITKRGQNVTFRCDPISEHNRLYWYRQTLGQGPEFLTYFQNEAQLEKSRLLSDRFSAERPKGSFSTLEIQRTEQGDSAMYLCASSLVAGGNSPLHFGNGTRLTVT.

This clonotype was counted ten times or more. The CDR3 is CASSDQGHTEAFF. CDR3 DNA: TGTGCCAGCAGTGATCAGGGACACACTGAAGCTTTCTTT. The chain joins TRBV6-1 to TRBJ1-1; tentatively, D is TRBD1 (5 bases). CDR1 and CDR2 (germline): MNHNS, SASEGT. Between the trimmed V and J ends, which lost 3 bases and 3 bases, there was a span of 8 bases. CDR3 length: 13 amino acids.

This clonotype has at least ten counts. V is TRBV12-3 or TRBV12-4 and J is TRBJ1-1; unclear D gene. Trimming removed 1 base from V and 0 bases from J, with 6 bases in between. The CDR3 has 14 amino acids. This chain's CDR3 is CASSLGSVNTEAFF. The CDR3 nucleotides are TGTGCCAGCAGTTTAGGATCGGTGAACACTGAAGCTTTCTTT.

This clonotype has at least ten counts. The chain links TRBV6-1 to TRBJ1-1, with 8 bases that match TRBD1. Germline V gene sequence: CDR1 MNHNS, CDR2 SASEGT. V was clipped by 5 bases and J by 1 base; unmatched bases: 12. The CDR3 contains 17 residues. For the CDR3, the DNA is TGTGCCAGCAGTAGCTGGCGCAGGGGGCCCGCGAACACTGAAGCTTTCTTT. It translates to CASSSWRRGPANTEAFF.

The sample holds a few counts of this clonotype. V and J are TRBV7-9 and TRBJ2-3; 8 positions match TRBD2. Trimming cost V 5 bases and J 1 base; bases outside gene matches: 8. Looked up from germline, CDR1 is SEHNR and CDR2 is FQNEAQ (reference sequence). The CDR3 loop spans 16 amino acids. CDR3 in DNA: TGTGCCAGCAGCCCGACTAGCGCCGCGGGCACAGATACGCAGTATTTT. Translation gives CASSPTSAAGTDTQYF.

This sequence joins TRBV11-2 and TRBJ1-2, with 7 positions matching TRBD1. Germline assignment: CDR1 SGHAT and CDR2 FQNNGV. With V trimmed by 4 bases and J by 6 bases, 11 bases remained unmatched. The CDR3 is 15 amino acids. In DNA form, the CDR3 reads TGTGCCAGCAGCTCCCGACAGGGTGGCATCGATGGCTACACCTTC. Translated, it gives CASSSRQGGIDGYTF.

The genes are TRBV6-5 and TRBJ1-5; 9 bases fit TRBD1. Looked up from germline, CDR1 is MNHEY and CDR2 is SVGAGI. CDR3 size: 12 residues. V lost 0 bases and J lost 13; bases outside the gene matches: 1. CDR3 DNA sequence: TGTGCCAGCAGTTACTCCGGGACAGGGCAGCATTTT. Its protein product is CASSYSGTGQHF.

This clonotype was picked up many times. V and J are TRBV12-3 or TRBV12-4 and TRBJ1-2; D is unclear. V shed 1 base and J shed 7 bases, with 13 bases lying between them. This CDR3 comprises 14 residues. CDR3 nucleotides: TGTGCCAGCAGTTTAGGGGCAGGAGGTAGTGGCTACACCTTC. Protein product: CASSLGAGGSGYTF.

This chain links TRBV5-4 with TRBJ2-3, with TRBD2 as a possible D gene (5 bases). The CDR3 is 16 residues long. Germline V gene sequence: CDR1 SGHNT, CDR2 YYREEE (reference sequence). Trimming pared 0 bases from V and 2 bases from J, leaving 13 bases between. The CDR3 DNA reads TGTGCCAGCAGCTTGGCCCTAGCCAGAAACACAGATACGCAGTATTTT. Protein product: CASSLALARNTDTQYF.

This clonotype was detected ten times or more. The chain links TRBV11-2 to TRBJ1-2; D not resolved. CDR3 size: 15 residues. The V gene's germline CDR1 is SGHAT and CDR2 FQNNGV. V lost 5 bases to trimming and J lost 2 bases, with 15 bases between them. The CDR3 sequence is CASSAGFFGNYGYTF. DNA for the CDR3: TGTGCCAGCAGCGCGGGTTTTTTTGGGAACTATGGCTACACCTTC. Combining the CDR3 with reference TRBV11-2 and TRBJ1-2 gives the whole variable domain EAGVAQSPRYKIIEKRQSVAFWCNPISGHATLYWYQQILGQGPKLLIQFQNNGVVDDSQLPKDRFSAERLKGVDSTLKIQPAKLEDSAVYLCASSAGFFGNYGYTFGSGTRLTVV.

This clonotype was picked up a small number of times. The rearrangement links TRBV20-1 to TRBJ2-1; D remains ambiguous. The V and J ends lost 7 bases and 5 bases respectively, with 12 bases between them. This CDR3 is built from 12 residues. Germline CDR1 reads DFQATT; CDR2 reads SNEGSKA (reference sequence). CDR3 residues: CSVTNRDNEQFF. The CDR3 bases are TGCAGTGTCACAAACCGAGACAATGAGCAGTTCTTC.

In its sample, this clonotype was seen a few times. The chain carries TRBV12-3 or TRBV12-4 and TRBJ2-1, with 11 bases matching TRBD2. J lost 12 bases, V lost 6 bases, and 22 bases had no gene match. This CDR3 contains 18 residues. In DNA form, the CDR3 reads TGTGCCAGCAGCCTAGTATGGATTAGCGGGAGGGCCGGGGGGTGGCAGTTCTTC. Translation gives CASSLVWISGRAGGWQFF.

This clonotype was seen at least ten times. The CDR3 bases are TGTGCCAGCAGTTCCCTGGGTGCTGGAAACACCATATATTTT. It codes for CASSSLGAGNTIYF. The genes are TRBV12-3 or TRBV12-4 and TRBJ1-3; D is unresolved. The V gene lost 4 bases and the J gene lost 2 bases, with 9 bases spanning the gap. The CDR3 sequence is 14 residues long.

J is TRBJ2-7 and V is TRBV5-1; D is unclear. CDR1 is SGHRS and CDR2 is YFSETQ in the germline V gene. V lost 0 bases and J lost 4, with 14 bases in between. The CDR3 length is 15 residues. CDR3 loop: CASSLVRDPPYEQYF. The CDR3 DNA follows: TGCGCCAGCAGCTTGGTTCGTGATCCCCCGTACGAGCAGTACTTC.

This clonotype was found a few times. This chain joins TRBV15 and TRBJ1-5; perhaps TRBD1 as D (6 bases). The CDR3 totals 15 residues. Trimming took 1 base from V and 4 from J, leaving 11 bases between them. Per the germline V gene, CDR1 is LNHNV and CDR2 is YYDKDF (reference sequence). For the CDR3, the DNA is TGTGCCACCAGCAGAGTGCGGGACAAAAATCAGCCCCAGCATTTT. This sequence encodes CATSRVRDKNQPQHF.

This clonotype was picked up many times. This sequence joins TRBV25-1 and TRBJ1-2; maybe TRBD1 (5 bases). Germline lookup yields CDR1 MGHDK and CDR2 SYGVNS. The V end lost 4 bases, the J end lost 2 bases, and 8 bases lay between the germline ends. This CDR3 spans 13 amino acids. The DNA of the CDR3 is TGTGCCAGCAGTGTGGGGGGAAACTATGGCTACACCTTC. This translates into CASSVGGNYGYTF.

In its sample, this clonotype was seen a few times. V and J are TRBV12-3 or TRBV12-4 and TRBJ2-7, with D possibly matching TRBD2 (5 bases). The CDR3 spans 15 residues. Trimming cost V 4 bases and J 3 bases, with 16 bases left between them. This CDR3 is CASSSQRLAHYEQYF. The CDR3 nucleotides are TGTGCCAGCAGTTCCCAGCGGCTAGCCCACTACGAGCAGTACTTC.

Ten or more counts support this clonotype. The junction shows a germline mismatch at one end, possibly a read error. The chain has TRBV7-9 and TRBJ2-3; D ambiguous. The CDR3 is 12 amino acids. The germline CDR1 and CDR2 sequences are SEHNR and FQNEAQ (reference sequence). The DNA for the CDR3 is TGCGCCAGCAGCTTGGACGGAGATACGCAGTATTTT. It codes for CASSLDGDTQYF.

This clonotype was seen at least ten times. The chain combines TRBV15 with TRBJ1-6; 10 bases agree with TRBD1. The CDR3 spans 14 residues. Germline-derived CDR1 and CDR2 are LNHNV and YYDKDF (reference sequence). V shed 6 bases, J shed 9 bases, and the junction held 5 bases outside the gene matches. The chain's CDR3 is CATSRDRGLSPLHF. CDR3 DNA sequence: TGTGCCACCAGTCGCGACAGGGGGCTTTCACCCCTCCACTTT.